This is a list of T cell receptor beta chains from one sample in a study of T-cell memory formation after mild COVID-19. TCRdb passed the 5' RACE reads through MiXCR, listing each CDR3 protein once. The repertoire has approximately 65,000 distinct CDR3 sequences, 9.3% of them found once; the top ten carry about 1.1%. Sequencing was done on a sample of PBMCs or a T cell subset sorted from them (not recorded which). These receptor sequences come from a young man who had mild COVID-19 (a few samples of this study predate the infection). Cell type and time point are not known. CDR3s include the opening cysteine and the closing phenylalanine or tryptophan. The order of the fields is J gene, D gene, V gene, clone size, CDR3 protein, CDR3 DNA. The D gene is left open where the match is weak. Where a row states a size, it is once, few, many or the class of an expanded clone; other rows omit it.

>TRBJ1-6|-|TRBV20-1|many
CSAGGAGSPLHF
TGCAGTGCTGGAGGAGCCGGTTCACCCCTCCACTTT
>TRBJ2-7|TRBD2|TRBV20-1|-
CSAARPSGGSYEQYF
TGCAGTGCCGCCCGTCCTAGCGGGGGTTCCTACGAGCAGTACTTC
>TRBJ1-2|-|TRBV20-1|many
CSARDPAGANDGYTF
TGCAGTGCTAGAGATCCAGCCGGGGCTAACGATGGCTACACCTTC
>TRBJ2-7|TRBD2|TRBV10-3|many
CASGRAGESYEQYF
TGTGCCTCGGGCAGAGCGGGGGAGTCCTACGAGCAGTACTTC
>TRBJ2-1|TRBD2|TRBV7-9|-
CASSKTGTRYNEQLF
TGTGCCAGCAGCAAAACTGGGACTAGGTATAATGAGCAGTTATTC
>TRBJ2-2|-|TRBV18|few
CASSPPYGDGTGELFF
TGTGCCAGCTCACCACCATACGGGGACGGCACCGGGGAGCTGTTTTTT
>TRBJ2-1|TRBD1|TRBV4-3|-
CASSQGAGGAQFF
TGCGCCAGCAGCCAAGGGGCAGGGGGCGCCCAGTTCTTC
>TRBJ1-1|-|TRBV7-3|few
CASSSQGFPLTEAFF
TGTGCCAGCAGCTCCCAGGGGTTCCCCCTCACTGAAGCTTTCTTT
>TRBJ1-4|TRBD1|TRBV5-1|-
CASSSGQGTTNEKLFF
TGCGCCAGCAGCTCTGGACAGGGGACAACTAATGAAAAACTGTTTTTT
>TRBJ1-4|-|TRBV4-3|-
CASSQEPATTNEKLFF
TGCGCCAGCAGCCAAGAACCGGCCACAACTAATGAAAAACTGTTTTTT
>TRBJ1-6|-|TRBV10-3|many
CAISKGPAIGSPLHF
TGTGCCATCTCCAAGGGCCCGGCCATCGGTTCACCCCTCCACTTT
>TRBJ2-3|-|TRBV9|many
CASSVFPGEVADTQYF
TGTGCCAGCAGCGTATTCCCAGGGGAGGTTGCAGATACGCAGTATTTT
>TRBJ1-1|TRBD1|TRBV3-1|few
CASSQVRQGTPEAFF
TGTGCCAGCAGCCAAGTGAGACAGGGTACCCCTGAAGCTTTCTTT
>TRBJ2-1|-|TRBV7-7|many
CASSLDGGDEQFF
TGTGCCAGCAGCTTAGATGGTGGGGATGAGCAGTTCTTC
>TRBJ2-5|-|TRBV20-1|few
CSARPWGTQYF
TGCAGTGCTAGACCTTGGGGGACCCAGTACTTC
>TRBJ2-1|TRBD1|TRBV5-4|many
CASSEGQGNEQFF
TGTGCCAGCAGCGAGGGACAGGGGAATGAGCAGTTCTTC
>TRBJ1-6|-|TRBV3-1|-
CASSYDSNSPLHF
TGTGCCAGCAGCTATGACAGTAATTCACCCCTCCACTTT
>TRBJ1-6|-|TRBV7-6|many
CASSLAENSPLHF
TGTGCCAGCAGCTTAGCAGAGAATTCACCCCTCCACTTT
>TRBJ2-3|TRBD2|TRBV10-3|-
CAIGSPFMRGTPDTQYF
TGTGCCATCGGGTCGCCTTTTATGCGGGGGACCCCAGATACGCAGTATTTT
>TRBJ2-1|TRBD2|TRBV7-2|-
CASSPPGLAVDEQFF
TGTGCCAGCAGCCCCCCGGGACTAGCGGTCGATGAGCAGTTCTTC
>TRBJ2-2|TRBD2|TRBV4-2|many
CASSQGNSGGLNTGELFF
TGTGCCAGCAGCCAAGGAAATAGCGGGGGGTTAAACACCGGGGAGCTGTTTTTT
>TRBJ1-5|-|TRBV7-9|many
CASSLGTRVGQPQHF
TGTGCCAGCAGCCTAGGCACCCGGGTGGGTCAGCCCCAGCATTTT
>TRBJ2-3|-|TRBV7-8|-
CASSLEWGRGTDTQYF
TGTGCCAGCAGCTTAGAATGGGGCCGCGGGACAGATACGCAGTATTTT
>TRBJ1-2|-|TRBV6-5|-
CASSLVRANYGYTF
TGTGCCAGCAGTTTGGTGAGAGCTAACTATGGCTACACCTTC
>TRBJ2-2|-|TRBV7-2|many
CASSQNNDRRAGELFF
TGTGCCAGCAGCCAAAATAACGACAGGAGAGCCGGGGAGCTGTTTTTT
>TRBJ2-5|-|TRBV6-2/TRBV6-3|-
CASFNTLETQYF
TGTGCCAGCTTCAATACCCTGGAGACCCAGTACTTC
>TRBJ1-2|TRBD1|TRBV20-1|-
CSADLRGDYGYTF
TGCAGTGCTGACCTCAGGGGGGACTATGGCTACACCTTC
>TRBJ1-1|-|TRBV5-1|-
CASSPDGLYTEAFF
TGCGCCAGCAGCCCTGACGGGCTTTACACTGAAGCTTTCTTT
>TRBJ2-5|-|TRBV18|few
CASSPPGEETQYF
TGTGCCAGCTCACCACCCGGGGAGGAGACCCAGTACTTC
>TRBJ2-1|TRBD2|TRBV12-3/TRBV12-4|many
CASSIGGLAGARTGNEQFF
TGTGCCAGCTCAATTGGGGGACTAGCGGGGGCCCGGACTGGGAATGAGCAGTTCTTC